These 4 T cell receptor beta chains originate from one sample sequenced in a study of blood T cell repertoires in COVID-19. Sequencing used immunoSEQ multiplex PCR; TCRdb keeps in-frame clones, though not all of them. The sample records more than 300,000 clones, about nine tenths being singletons. Sequencing was carried out using peripheral blood. All receptors come from a woman aged 45-59 years with COVID-19, enrolled during active disease.

V gene TRBV7-6 combines with J gene TRBJ2-7; TRBD1 might be the D (5 bases). The length of the CDR3 is 14 residues. Trimming took 3 bases from V and 2 from J, leaving 11 bases between them. Germline V gene data show CDR1 as SGHVS and CDR2 as FNYEAQ. The CDR3 protein is CASSLDTFTYEQYF. The CDR3 coding sequence is TGTGCCAGCAGCTTGGACACCTTCACCTACGAGCAGTACTTC.

The V and J genes are TRBV5-6 and TRBJ1-2; tentative D call: TRBD1 (6 bases). Between the trimmed V and J ends, which lost 7 bases and 1 base, there was a span of 17 bases. Germline CDR1 is SGHDT and CDR2 is YYEEEE. CDR3 size: 15 residues. The CDR3 protein is CASGPGQKNNYGYTF. CDR3 nucleotides: TGTGCCAGCGGGCCAGGACAGAAAAATAACTATGGCTACACCTTC.

The chain links TRBV19 to TRBJ1-4; 11 bases match TRBD1. The germline CDR1 and CDR2 sequences are LNHDA and SQIVND (reference sequence). The CDR3 loop spans 15 amino acids. Trimming removed 9 bases from V and 7 bases from J; junction bases left unmatched: 10. In DNA, the CDR3 is TGTGCCAGCGCTACCTTAGGGACAGGGGGTGAAAAACTGTTTTTT. Translation: CASATLGTGGEKLFF.

The rearrangement uses TRBV27 and TRBJ2-2; tentatively, D is TRBD1 (6 bases). CDR3 length: 14 residues. Between the trimmed V and J ends, which lost 4 bases and 3 bases, there was a span of 9 bases. Per the germline V gene, CDR1 is MNHEY and CDR2 is SMNVEV (reference sequence). CDR3 sequence reads: CASSSGQYTGELFF. CDR3 DNA: TGTGCCAGCAGTTCCGGACAGTACACCGGGGAGCTGTTTTTT.